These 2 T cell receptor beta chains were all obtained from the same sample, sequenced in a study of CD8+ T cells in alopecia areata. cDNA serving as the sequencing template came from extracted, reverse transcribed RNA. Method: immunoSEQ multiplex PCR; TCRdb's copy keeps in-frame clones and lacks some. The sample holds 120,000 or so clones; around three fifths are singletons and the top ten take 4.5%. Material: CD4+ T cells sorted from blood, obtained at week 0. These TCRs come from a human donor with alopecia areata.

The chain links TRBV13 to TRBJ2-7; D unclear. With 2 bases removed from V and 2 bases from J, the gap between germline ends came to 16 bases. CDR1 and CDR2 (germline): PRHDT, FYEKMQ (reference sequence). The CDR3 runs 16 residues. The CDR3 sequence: CASSLSQSPTAYEQYF. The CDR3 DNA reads TGTGCCAGCAGCTTATCTCAGAGTCCTACCGCCTACGAGCAGTACTTC.

The CDR3 DNA reads as TGTGCCAGCAGCGCAAGAGGGGCTTCAACCTCCTACGAGCAGTACTTC. It yields the protein CASSARGASTSYEQYF. V is TRBV9 and J is TRBJ2-7; tentatively, D is TRBD1 or TRBD2 (5 bases each). CDR3 length equals 16 residues. Germline values: CDR1 SGDLS, CDR2 YYNGEE. The V end lost 3 bases, the J end lost 0 bases, and 16 bases lay between the germline ends.